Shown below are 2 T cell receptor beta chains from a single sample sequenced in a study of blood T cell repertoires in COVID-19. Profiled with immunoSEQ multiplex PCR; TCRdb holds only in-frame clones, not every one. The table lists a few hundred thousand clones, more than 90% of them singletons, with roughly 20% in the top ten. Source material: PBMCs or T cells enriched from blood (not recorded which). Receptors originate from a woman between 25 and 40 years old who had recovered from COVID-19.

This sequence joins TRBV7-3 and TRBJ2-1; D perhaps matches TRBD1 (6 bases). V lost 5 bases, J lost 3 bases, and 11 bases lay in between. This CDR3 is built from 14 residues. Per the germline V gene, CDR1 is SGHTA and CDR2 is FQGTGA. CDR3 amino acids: CASSPSTGYNEQFF. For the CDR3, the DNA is TGTGCCAGCAGCCCATCGACAGGCTACAATGAGCAGTTCTTC.

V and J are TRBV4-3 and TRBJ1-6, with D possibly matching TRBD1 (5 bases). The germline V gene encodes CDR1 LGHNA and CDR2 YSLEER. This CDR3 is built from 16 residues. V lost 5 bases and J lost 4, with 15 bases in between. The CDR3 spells CASSTAVTDYNSPLHF. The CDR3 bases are TGCGCCAGCAGCACCGCTGTGACAGATTATAATTCACCCCTCCACTTT.